What follows describes a single T cell receptor beta chain. This sample is drawn from a study of blood T cell repertoires in COVID-19. Repertoires were generated with immunoSEQ multiplex PCR, while TCRdb's copy carries only in-frame clones and drops some. The table records some 180,000 clones, about 83% of them present only once. The CDR3 loop spans 15 amino acids. V shed 4 bases, J shed 6 bases, and the junction held 8 bases outside the gene matches. From germline, CDR1 is SNHLY and CDR2 FYNNEI. The sample consisted of peripheral blood. The receptor comes from a woman in her sixties or seventies who had recovered from COVID-19. This chain uses TRBV2 with TRBJ2-3; 9 bases align to TRBD2. The CDR3 bases are TGTGCCAGCAGTGGGGTAGCGGCGGGAGGGGATACGCAGTATTTT. This translates into CASSGVAAGGDTQYF.